This TCR beta chain was identified in a study of T cell responses to AZD1222 COVID-19 vaccine. Findings of the study overall: Unmutated variant regions are reportedly the target of nearly half of TCRs that are spike-specific. Clonal diversity may have been underestimated, and the donors were mostly white British, with more females than males. Researchers report vaccine-associated CD4 TCRs spanning spike, with dominance at 160-218 and 743-854.

CDR1 is SGHTA, CDR2 FQGNSA, per germline. V was clipped by 10 bases and J by 1 base, with 16 bases between them. The CDR3 has 14 amino acids. Whether given at about 4 or about 12 weeks, second doses were pooled. Remarks on this clone: Antigen: not known.

Clones were sequenced by immunoSEQ multiplex PCR, and TCRdb holds only the in-frame ones, with some missing. The data contain tens of thousands of clones, roughly four fifths of them singletons. The TCR comes from an adult who received the AZD1222 COVID-19 vaccine. Sequenced here: peripheral blood, sampled 28 days after the second AZD1222 dose. The chain combines TRBV7-2 with TRBJ2-5; a possible D gene is TRBD2 (5 bases). The CDR3 coding sequence is TGTGCCACCCGCGCTGGGAGAGCCCAAGAGACCCAGTACTTC. It encodes CATRAGRAQETQYF.